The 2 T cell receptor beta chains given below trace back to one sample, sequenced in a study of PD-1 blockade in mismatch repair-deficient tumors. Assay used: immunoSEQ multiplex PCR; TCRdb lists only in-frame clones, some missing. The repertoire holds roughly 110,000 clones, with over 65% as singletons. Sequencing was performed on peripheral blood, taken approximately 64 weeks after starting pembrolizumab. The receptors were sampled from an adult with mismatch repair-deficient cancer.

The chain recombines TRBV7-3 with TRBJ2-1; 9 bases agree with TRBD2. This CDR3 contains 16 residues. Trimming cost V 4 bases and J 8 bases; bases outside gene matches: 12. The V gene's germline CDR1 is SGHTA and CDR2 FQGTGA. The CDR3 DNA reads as TGTGCCAGCAGCTCCCTTGGTCTAGCGGGGATGGATGAGCAGTTCTTC. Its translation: CASSSLGLAGMDEQFF.

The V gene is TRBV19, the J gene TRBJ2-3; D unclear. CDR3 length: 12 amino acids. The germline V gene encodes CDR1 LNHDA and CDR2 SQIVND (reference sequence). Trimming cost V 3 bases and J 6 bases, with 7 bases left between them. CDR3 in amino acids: CASSIGPDTQYF. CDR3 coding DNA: TGTGCCAGTAGTATCGGTCCGGATACGCAGTATTTT.